Below, 7 T cell receptor beta chains from the same sample are listed, as sequenced in a study of T-cell memory formation after mild COVID-19. MiXCR, run by TCRdb on the 5' RACE reads, gives a single entry per CDR3 protein. The data hold 300,000 to 400,000 distinct CDR3 sequences, with 12% to 15% observed a single time. The specimen sequenced was PBMCs or a T cell subset sorted from them (not recorded which). These receptors all come from a man younger than 30 who had mild COVID-19 (a few samples of this study predate the infection). Cell type and time point are not known.

This clonotype was found a few times. The chain uses TRBV4-2 and TRBJ1-1, with 8 nucleotides matching TRBD1. CDR3 length equals 15 residues. The J segment lost 6 bases and the V segment lost 4 bases, leaving 10 bases of the junction unmatched. CDR1 is LGHNA, CDR2 YNFKEQ, per germline. CDR3 region: CASSRYRGATSEAFF. For the CDR3, the DNA is TGTGCCAGCAGCCGATACAGGGGGGCTACGTCTGAAGCTTTCTTT.

This clonotype came up a few times. The chain recombines TRBV4-2 with TRBJ1-4; D unclear. Germline lookup yields CDR1 LGHNA and CDR2 YNFKEQ. The CDR3 runs to 15 residues. With 1 base removed from V and 10 bases from J, the gap between germline ends came to 16 bases. DNA of the CDR3: TGTGCCAGCAGCCAAGGGCGGACCTTCGATGGAAAACTGTTTTTT. Protein: CASSQGRTFDGKLFF.

The rearrangement links TRBV7-3 to TRBJ2-1, with 8 bases fitting TRBD1. J lost 5 bases, V lost 7 bases, and 4 bases had no gene match. Germline CDR1 reads SGHTA; CDR2 reads FQGTGA. The CDR3 sequence is 13 residues long. The CDR3: CASTADRDNEQFF. The CDR3 bases are TGTGCCAGCACCGCGGACAGGGACAATGAGCAGTTCTTC.

This rearrangement joins TRBV10-2 to TRBJ2-1, with D tentatively TRBD1 (5 bases). CDR1 WSHSY and CDR2 SAAADI come from the germline V gene. Trimming removed 6 bases from V and 5 bases from J, with 11 bases in between. CDR3 length: 13 residues. The chain's CDR3 is CASSQGSHNEQFF. The CDR3 region has the DNA TGCGCCAGCAGCCAGGGTTCGCACAATGAGCAGTTCTTC.

This clonotype has more than one count but fewer than ten. The DNA for the CDR3 is TGTGCCAGCAGCTGGGGACTTAAAGAGACCCAGTACTTC. As protein: CASSWGLKETQYF. The chain combines TRBV7-9 with TRBJ2-5, with D maybe TRBD2 (6 bases). With 4 bases removed from V and 3 bases from J, the gap between germline ends came to 9 bases. Germline V gives CDR1 SEHNR, CDR2 FQNEAQ (reference sequence). This CDR3 has 13 residues.

In its sample, this clonotype was seen a few times. The V and J genes are TRBV28 and TRBJ2-2; 7 bases are shared with TRBD1. CDR1 and CDR2 from the germline V gene are MDHEN and SYDVKM. CDR3 size: 14 residues. Trimming cost V 6 bases and J 6 bases; bases outside gene matches: 7. CDR3 in DNA: TGTGCCAGCAGCGACAGGGTTTACGCCGGGGAGCTGTTTTTT. Its translation is CASSDRVYAGELFF.

About this clonotype: At one boundary the junction diverges from the germline segment, which might be a read error. V is TRBV12-3 or TRBV12-4 and J is TRBJ2-1, with unresolved D. This CDR3 has 11 amino acids. DNA of the CDR3: TGTGCCAGCAGTATAGCTACTGAGCAGTTCTTC. It translates to CASSIATEQFF.